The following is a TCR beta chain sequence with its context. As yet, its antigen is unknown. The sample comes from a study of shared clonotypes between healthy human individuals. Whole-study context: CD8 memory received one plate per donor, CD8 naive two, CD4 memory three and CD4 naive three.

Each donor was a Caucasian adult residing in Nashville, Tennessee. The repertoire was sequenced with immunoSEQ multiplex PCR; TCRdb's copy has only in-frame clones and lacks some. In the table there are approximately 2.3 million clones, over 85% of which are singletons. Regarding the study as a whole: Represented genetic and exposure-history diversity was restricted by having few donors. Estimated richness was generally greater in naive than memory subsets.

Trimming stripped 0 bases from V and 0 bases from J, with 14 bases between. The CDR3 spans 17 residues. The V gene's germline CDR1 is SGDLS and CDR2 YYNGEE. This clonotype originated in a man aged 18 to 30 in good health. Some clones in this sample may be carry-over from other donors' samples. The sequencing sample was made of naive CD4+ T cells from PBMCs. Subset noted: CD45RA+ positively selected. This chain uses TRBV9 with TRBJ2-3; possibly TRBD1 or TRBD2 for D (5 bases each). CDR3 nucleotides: TGTGCCAGCAGCGTAGGCGTCGGGGCAGGGAGCACAGATACGCAGTATTTT. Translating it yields CASSVGVGAGSTDTQYF.